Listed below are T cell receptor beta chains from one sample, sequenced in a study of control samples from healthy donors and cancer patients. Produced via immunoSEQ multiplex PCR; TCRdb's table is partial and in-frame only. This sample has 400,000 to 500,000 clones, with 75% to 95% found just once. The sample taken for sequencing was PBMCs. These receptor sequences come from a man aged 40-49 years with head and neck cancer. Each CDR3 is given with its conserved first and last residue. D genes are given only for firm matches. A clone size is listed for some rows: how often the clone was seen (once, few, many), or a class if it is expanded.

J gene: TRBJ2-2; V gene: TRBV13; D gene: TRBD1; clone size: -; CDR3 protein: CASSLGTGGLNTGELFF; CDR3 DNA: TGTGCCAGCAGCTTAGGGACAGGGGGCTTAAACACCGGGGAGCTGTTTTTT
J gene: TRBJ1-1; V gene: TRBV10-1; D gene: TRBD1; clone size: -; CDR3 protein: CASRNDRGHTEAFF; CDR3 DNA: TGCGCCAGCAGGAACGACAGGGGGCACACTGAAGCTTTCTTT
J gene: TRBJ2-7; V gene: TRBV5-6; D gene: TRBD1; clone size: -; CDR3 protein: CASSWDRGYEQYF; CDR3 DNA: TGTGCCAGCAGCTGGGACAGGGGTTACGAGCAGTACTTC
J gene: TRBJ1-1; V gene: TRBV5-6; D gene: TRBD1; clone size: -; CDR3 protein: CASSTGQDTEAFF; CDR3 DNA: TGTGCCAGCAGCACCGGACAGGACACTGAAGCTTTCTTT
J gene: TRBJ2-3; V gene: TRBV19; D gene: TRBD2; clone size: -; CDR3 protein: CASSRGLADGDTQYF; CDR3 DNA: TGTGCCAGTAGTAGAGGACTAGCGGATGGGGATACGCAGTATTTT
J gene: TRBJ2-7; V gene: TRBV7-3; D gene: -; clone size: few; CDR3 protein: CASSLKPGTSYEQYF; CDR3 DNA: TGTGCCAGCAGCTTAAAGCCAGGGACTTCCTACGAGCAGTACTTC
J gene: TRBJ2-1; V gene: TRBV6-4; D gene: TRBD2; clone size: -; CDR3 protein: CASSAAGGSNEQFF; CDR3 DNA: TGTGCCAGCAGTGCGGCGGGAGGGAGTAATGAGCAGTTCTTC
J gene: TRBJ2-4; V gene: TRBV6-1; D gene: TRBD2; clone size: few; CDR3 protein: CASSGMEGGLAKNIQYF; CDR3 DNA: TGTGCCAGCAGTGGTATGGAGGGAGGGCTAGCCAAAAACATTCAGTACTTC
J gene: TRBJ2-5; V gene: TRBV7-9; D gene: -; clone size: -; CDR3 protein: CASSSYYAAGEGETQYF; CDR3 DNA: TGTGCCAGCAGCTCCTACTATGCCGCCGGGGAAGGGGAGACCCAGTACTTC
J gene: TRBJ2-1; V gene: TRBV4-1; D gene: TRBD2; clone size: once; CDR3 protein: CASSQGDRTRNEQFF; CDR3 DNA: TGCGCCAGCAGCCAAGGGGACCGGACTAGGAATGAGCAGTTCTTC
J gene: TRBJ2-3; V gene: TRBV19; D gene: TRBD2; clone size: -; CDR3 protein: CASTIAGGPTDTQYF; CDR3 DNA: TGTGCCAGTACCATAGCGGGAGGGCCGACAGATACGCAGTATTTT
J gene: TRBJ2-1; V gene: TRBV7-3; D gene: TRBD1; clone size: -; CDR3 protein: CASSPDRASYNEQFF; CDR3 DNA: TGTGCCAGCAGCCCGGACAGGGCTTCCTACAATGAGCAGTTCTTC
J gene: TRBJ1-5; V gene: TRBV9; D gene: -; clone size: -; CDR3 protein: CASSVGTGIQPQHF; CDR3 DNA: TGTGCCAGCAGCGTAGGCACAGGGATTCAGCCCCAGCATTTT
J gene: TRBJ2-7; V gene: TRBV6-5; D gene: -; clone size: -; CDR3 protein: CASRLAKGEQYF; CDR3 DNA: TGTGCCAGCAGACTCGCAAAGGGCGAGCAGTACTTC
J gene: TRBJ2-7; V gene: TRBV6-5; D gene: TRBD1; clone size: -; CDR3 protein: CASGEGDSYEQYF; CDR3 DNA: TGTGCCAGTGGCGAAGGGGACAGCTACGAGCAGTACTTC
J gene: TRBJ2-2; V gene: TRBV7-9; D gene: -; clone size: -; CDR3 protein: CASSTRGRADLRGVTGELFF; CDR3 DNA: TGTGCCAGCAGCACGAGGGGGAGGGCAGACCTCAGGGGCGTCACCGGGGAGCTGTTTTTT
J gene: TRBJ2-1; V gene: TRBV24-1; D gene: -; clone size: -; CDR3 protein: CATSDGRGAGYNEQFF; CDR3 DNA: TGTGCCACCAGTGATGGCCGGGGGGCAGGCTACAATGAGCAGTTCTTC
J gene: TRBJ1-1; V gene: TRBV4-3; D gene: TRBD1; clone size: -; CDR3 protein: CASSRYGQGNTEAFF; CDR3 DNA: TGCGCCAGCAGCCGTTACGGACAGGGGAACACTGAAGCTTTCTTT
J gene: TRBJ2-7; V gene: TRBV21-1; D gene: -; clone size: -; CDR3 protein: CASSSQSPGTYEQYF; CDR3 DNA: TGTGCCAGCAGCTCCCAAAGTCCCGGGACTTATGAGCAGTACTTC
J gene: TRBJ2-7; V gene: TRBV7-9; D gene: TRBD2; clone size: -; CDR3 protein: CASSRSGSGYEQYF; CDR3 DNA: TGTGCCAGCAGCCGTAGCGGGAGTGGTTACGAGCAGTACTTC
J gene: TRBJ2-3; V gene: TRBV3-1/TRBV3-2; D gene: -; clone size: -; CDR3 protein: CASSQTSSDTQYF; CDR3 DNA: TGTGCCAGCAGCCAAACAAGTTCGGATACGCAGTATTTT
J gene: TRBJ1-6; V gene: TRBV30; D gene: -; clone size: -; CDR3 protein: CAWSVFHVGNSPLHF; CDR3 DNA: TGTGCCTGGAGTGTTTTTCATGTAGGGAATTCACCCCTCCACTTT
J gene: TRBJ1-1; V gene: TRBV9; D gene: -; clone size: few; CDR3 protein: CASSKGRDTEAFF; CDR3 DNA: TGTGCCAGCAGCAAAGGGAGGGACACTGAAGCTTTCTTT
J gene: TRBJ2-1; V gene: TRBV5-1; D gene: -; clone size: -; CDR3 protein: CASSGVGDKNEQFF; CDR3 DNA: TGCGCCAGCAGCGGGGTGGGGGATAAGAATGAGCAGTTCTTC
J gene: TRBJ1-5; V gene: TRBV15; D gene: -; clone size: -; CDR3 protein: CATSRQSNQPQHF; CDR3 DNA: TGTGCCACCAGCAGGCAGAGCAATCAGCCCCAGCATTTT
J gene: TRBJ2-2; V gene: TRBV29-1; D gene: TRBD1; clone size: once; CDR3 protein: CSVEQGANTGELFF; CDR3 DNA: TGCAGCGTCGAACAGGGGGCGAACACCGGGGAGCTGTTTTTT
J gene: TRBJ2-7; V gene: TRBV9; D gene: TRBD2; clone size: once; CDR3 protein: CASSRHSILAGVGDEQYF; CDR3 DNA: TGTGCCAGCAGCAGGCATTCTATACTAGCGGGGGTAGGCGACGAGCAGTACTTC
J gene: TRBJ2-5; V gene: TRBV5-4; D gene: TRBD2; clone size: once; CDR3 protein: CASSPIAGRGETQYF; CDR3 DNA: TGTGCCAGCAGCCCGATAGCGGGGAGAGGAGAGACCCAGTACTTC
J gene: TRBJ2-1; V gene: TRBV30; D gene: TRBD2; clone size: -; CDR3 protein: CACPRGLAGNEQFF; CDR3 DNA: TGTGCCTGCCCCAGGGGACTAGCGGGAAATGAGCAGTTCTTC
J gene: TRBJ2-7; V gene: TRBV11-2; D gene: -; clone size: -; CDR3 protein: CASSLEHSYEQYF; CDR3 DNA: TGTGCCAGCAGCTTGGAACACTCCTACGAGCAGTACTTC
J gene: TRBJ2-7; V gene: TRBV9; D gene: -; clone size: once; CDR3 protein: CASSVAPTSYEQYF; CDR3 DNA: TGTGCCAGCAGCGTAGCCCCGACGAGCTACGAGCAGTACTTC
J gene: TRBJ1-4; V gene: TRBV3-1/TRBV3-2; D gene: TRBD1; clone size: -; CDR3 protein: CAGASDRASEKLFF; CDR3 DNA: TGTGCCGGAGCCTCGGACAGGGCTTCAGAAAAACTGTTTTTT
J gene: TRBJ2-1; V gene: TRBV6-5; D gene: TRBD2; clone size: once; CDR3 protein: CASSRTSGTNNEQFF; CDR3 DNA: TGTGCCAGCAGCCGTACTAGCGGGACTAACAATGAGCAGTTCTTC
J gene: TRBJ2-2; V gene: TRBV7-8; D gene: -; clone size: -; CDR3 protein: CASTITGELFF; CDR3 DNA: TGTGCCAGCACTATTACCGGGGAGCTGTTTTTT
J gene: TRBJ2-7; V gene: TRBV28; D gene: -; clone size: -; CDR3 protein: CASIGGPKDEQYF; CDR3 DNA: TGTGCCAGCATCGGGGGGCCGAAGGACGAGCAGTACTTC
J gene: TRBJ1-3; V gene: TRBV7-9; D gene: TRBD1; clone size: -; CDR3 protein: CASSQDRPSGNTIYF; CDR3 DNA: TGTGCCAGCAGTCAGGACAGGCCCTCTGGAAACACCATATATTTT
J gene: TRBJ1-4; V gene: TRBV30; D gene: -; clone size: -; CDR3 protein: CAWSTRRNNEKLFF; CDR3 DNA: TGTGCCTGGAGTACGAGACGGAATAATGAAAAACTGTTTTTT
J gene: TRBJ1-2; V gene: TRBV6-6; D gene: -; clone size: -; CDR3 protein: CASSYSSQAYGYTF; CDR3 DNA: TGTGCCAGCAGTTACTCTAGCCAGGCCTATGGCTACACCTTC
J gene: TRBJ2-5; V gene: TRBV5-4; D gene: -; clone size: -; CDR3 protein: CASSLGPAQETQYF; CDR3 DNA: TGTGCCAGCAGCTTGGGTCCAGCCCAAGAGACCCAGTACTTC